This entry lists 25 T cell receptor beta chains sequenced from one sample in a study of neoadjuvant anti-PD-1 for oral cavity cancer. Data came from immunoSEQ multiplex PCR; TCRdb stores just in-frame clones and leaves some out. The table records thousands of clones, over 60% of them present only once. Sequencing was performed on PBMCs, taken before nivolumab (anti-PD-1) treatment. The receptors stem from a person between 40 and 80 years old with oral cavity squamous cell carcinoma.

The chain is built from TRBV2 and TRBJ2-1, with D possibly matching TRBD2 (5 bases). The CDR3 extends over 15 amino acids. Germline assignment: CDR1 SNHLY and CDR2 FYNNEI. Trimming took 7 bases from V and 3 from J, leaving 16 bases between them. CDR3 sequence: CASTPSSAGYNEQFF. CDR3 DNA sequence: TGTGCCAGCACCCCTAGCAGTGCAGGCTACAATGAGCAGTTCTTC.

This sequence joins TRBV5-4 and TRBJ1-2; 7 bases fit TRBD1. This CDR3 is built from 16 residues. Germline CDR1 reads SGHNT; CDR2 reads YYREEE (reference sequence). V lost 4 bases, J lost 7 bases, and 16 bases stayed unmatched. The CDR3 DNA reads TGTGCCAGCAGCCGTGGAACCGACAGGGTGTTTAGTGGCTACACCTTC. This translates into CASSRGTDRVFSGYTF. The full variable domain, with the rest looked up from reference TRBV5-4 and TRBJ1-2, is ETGVTQSPTHLIKTRGQQVTLRCSSQSGHNTVSWYQQALGQGPQFIFQYYREEENGRGNFPPRFSGLQFPNYSSELNVNALELDDSALYLCASSRGTDRVFSGYTFGSGTRLTVV.

CDR3: CASSQGVGGETQYF. The DNA of the CDR3 is TGCGCCAGCAGCCAAGGTGTGGGGGGAGAGACCCAGTACTTC. The V call is TRBV4-1, the J call TRBJ2-5; possible D gene TRBD2, 6 bases. Trimming removed 1 base from V and 4 bases from J, with 10 bases in between. This CDR3 has 14 amino acids. The germline V gene has CDR1 MGHRA and CDR2 YSYEKL.

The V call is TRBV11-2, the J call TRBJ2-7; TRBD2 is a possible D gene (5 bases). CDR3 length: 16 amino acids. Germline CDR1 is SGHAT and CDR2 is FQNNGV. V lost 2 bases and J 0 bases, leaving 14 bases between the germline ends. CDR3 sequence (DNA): TGTGCCAGCAGCTTAACTTTCGGGGATAGCTCCTACGAGCAGTACTTC. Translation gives CASSLTFGDSSYEQYF. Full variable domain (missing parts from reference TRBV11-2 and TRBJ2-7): EAGVAQSPRYKIIEKRQSVAFWCNPISGHATLYWYQQILGQGPKLLIQFQNNGVVDDSQLPKDRFSAERLKGVDSTLKIQPAKLEDSAVYLCASSLTFGDSSYEQYFGPGTRLTVT.

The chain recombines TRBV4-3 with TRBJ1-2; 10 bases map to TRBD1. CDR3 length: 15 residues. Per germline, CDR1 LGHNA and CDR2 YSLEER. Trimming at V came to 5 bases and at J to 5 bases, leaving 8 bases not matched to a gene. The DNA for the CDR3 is TGCGCCAGCAGCTCCCTTGGGGACAGGGGTTATGGCTACACCTTC. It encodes CASSSLGDRGYGYTF.

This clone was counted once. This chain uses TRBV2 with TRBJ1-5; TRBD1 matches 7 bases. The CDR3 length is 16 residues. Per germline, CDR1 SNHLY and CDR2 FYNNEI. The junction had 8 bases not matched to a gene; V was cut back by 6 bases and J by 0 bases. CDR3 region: CASRGHRGPSNQPQHF. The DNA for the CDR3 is TGTGCCAGCAGGGGCCACAGGGGCCCTAGCAATCAGCCCCAGCATTTT.

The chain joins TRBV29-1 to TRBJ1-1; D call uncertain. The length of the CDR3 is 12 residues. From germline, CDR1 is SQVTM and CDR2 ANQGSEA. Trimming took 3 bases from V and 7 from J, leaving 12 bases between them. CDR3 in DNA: TGCAGCGTTGATATCTTCTTGGGTGAAGCTTTCTTT. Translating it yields CSVDIFLGEAFF.

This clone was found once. CDR3 sequence: CASSDWGSSYNEQFF. The CDR3, as DNA: TGTGCCAGCAGTGACTGGGGGAGCTCCTACAATGAGCAGTTCTTC. This rearrangement joins TRBV6-4 to TRBJ2-1, with D possibly called TRBD1 or TRBD2 (5 bases each). The CDR3 runs to 15 residues. Germline values: CDR1 MRHNA, CDR2 SNTAGT. Trimming pared 1 base from V and 0 bases from J, leaving 7 bases between.

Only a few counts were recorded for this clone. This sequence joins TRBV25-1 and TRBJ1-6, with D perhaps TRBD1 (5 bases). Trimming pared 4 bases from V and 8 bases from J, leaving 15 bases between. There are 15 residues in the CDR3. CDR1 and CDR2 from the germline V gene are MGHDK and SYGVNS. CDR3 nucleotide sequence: TGTGCCAGCAGTGGGGTGGGGGTAGTTGATTCACCCCTCCACTTT. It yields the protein CASSGVGVVDSPLHF.

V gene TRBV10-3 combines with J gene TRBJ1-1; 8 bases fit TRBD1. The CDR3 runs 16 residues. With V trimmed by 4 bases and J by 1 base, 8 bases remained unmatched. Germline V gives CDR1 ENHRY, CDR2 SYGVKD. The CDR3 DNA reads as TGTGCCATCAGTGGACGCCCCGGACAGGGGAACACTGAAGCTTTCTTT. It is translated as CAISGRPGQGNTEAFF.

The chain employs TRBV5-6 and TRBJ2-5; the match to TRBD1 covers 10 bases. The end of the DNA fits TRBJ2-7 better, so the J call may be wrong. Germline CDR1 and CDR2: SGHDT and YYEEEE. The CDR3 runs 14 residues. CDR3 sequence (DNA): TGTGCCAGCAGGCCCCCGGGACAGGGGAACGAGCAGTACTTC. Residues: CASRPPGQGNEQYF.

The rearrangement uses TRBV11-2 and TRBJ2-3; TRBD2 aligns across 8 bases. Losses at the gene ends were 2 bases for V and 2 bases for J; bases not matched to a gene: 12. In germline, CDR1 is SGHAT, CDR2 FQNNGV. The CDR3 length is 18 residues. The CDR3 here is CASSLMGRRGVVTDTQYF. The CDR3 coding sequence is TGTGCCAGCAGCTTAATGGGGCGGCGGGGGGTCGTCACAGATACGCAGTATTTT.

For the CDR3, the DNA is TGTGCCAGCAGCGCCACAGGGAATCAGCCCCAGCATTTT. It translates to CASSATGNQPQHF. This chain joins TRBV9 and TRBJ1-5; perhaps TRBD1 as D (6 bases). The CDR3 contains 13 residues. V was clipped by 3 bases and J by 4 bases, with 8 bases between them. CDR1 and CDR2 from the germline V gene are SGDLS and YYNGEE.

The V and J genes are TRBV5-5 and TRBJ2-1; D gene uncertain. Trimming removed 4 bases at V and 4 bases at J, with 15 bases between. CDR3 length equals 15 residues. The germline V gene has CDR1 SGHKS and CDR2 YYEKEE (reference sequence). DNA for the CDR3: TGTGCCAGCAGCAGCGACTGGGATAATTACAATGAGCAGTTCTTC. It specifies CASSSDWDNYNEQFF.

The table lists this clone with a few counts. The chain's CDR3 is CASSLEGNTEAFF. DNA for the CDR3: TGTGCCAGCAGCTTAGAAGGGAACACTGAAGCTTTCTTT. The chain is built from TRBV7-2 and TRBJ1-1, with D unresolved. With 1 base removed from V and 1 base from J, the gap between germline ends came to 4 bases. The CDR3 consists of 13 residues. CDR1 is SGHTA, CDR2 FQGNSA, per germline.

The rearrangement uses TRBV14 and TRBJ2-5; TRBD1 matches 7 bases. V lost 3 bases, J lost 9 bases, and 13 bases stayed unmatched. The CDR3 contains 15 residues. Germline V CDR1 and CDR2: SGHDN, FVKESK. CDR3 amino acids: CASSHRTGSFGAQYF. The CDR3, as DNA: TGTGCCAGCAGCCACCGGACAGGAAGCTTTGGGGCCCAGTACTTC. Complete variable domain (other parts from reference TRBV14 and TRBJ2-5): EAGVTQFPSHSVIEKGQTVTLRCDPISGHDNLYWYRRVMGKEIKFLLHFVKESKQDESGMPNNRFLAERTGGTYSTLKVQPAELEDSGVYFCASSHRTGSFGAQYFGPGTRLLVL.

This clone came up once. This CDR3 reads CASSQDIGVGYEQYF. The CDR3 nucleotides are TGCGCCAGCAGCCAAGATATCGGCGTAGGGTACGAGCAGTACTTC. The genes are TRBV4-3 and TRBJ2-7; D gene ambiguous. The CDR3 totals 15 residues. Trimming cost V 0 bases and J 4 bases, with 13 bases left between them. The germline gives CDR1 LGHNA, CDR2 YSLEER.

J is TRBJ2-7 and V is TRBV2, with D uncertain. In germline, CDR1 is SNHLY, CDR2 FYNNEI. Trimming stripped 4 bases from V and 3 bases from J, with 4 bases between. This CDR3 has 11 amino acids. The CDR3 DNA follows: TGTGCCAGCAGTGTGCGCTACGAGCAGTACTTC. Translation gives CASSVRYEQYF.

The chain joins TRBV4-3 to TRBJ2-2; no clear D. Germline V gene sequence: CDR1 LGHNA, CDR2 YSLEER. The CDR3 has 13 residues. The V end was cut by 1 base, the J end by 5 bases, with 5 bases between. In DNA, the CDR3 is TGCGCCAGCAGCCAAGTACTTACCGGGGAGCTGTTTTTT. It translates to CASSQVLTGELFF.

The CDR3 nucleotides read TGTGCCATCAGTGAGGGACAGGGGGAACTGAACACTGAAGCTTTCTTT. This gives the protein CAISEGQGELNTEAFF. The gene calls are TRBV10-3 and TRBJ1-1, with 10 positions matching TRBD1. Germline CDR1 reads ENHRY; CDR2 reads SYGVKD. Germline trimming cut 2 bases from V and 0 bases from J; bases unmatched to any gene: 3. This CDR3 has 16 residues.

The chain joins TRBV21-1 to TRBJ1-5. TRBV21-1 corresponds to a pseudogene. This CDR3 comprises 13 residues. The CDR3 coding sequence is TGTGCCAGCATCTACAGACGGGGTCAGCCCCAGCATTTT. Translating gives CASIYRRGQPQHF.

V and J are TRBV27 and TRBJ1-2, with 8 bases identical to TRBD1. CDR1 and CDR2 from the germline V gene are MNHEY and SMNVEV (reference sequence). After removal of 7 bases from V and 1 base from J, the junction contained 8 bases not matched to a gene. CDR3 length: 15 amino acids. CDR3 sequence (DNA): TGTGCCAGCAAGAGGGGGACAGGAGATAACTATGGCTACACCTTC. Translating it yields CASKRGTGDNYGYTF.

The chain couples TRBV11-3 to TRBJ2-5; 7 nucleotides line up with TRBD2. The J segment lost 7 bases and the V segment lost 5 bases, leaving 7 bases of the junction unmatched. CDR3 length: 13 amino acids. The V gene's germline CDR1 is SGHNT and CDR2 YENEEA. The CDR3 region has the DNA TGTGCCAGCAGCGCCAGCGGGGCGGGGACCCAGTACTTC. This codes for CASSASGAGTQYF. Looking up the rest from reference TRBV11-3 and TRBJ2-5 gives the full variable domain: EAGVVQSPRYKIIEKKQPVAFWCNPISGHNTLYWYLQNLGQGPELLIRYENEEAVDDSQLPKDRFSAERLKGVDSTLKIQPAELGDSAVYLCASSASGAGTQYFGPGTRLLVL.

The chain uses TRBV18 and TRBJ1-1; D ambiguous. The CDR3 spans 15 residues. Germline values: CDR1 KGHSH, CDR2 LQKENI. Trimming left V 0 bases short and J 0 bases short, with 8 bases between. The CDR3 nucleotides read TGTGCCAGCTCACCACCGAGTAGCATGAACACTGAAGCTTTCTTT. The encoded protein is CASSPPSSMNTEAFF.

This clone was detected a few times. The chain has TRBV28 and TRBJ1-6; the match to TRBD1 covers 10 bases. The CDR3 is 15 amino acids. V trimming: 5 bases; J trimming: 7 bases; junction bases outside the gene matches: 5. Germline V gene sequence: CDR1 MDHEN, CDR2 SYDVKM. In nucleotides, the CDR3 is TGTGCCAGCAGTCCCGGGACAGGGGAGAATTCACCCCTCCACTTT. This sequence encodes CASSPGTGENSPLHF.